Listed here are 17 T cell receptor beta chains from one sample, sequenced in a study of control samples from healthy donors and cancer patients. Using immunoSEQ multiplex PCR, the repertoire was profiled, and TCRdb retains in-frame clones only, with some absent. The table lists about 120,000 clones, roughly 86% of them singletons, with around 3% in the top ten. Sequenced: blood. These receptors all stem from a man in his 60s in good health.

CDR3 loop: CASSLQSGGVLEKLFF. CDR3 DNA: TGTGCCAGCAGTTTACAAAGTGGGGGGGTGTTAGAAAAACTGTTTTTT. This chain links TRBV28 with TRBJ1-4; TRBD1 might be the D (5 bases). Trimming pared 2 bases from V and 8 bases from J, leaving 18 bases between. This CDR3 has 16 residues. Per germline, CDR1 MDHEN and CDR2 SYDVKM.

The chain couples TRBV5-4 to TRBJ1-2, with 8 bases identical to TRBD1. The germline V gene encodes CDR1 SGHNT and CDR2 YYREEE (reference sequence). V was pared by 0 bases and J by 3 bases, with 7 bases of the junction left unmatched. The CDR3 has 16 residues. As DNA, the CDR3 is TGTGCCAGCAGCTTGGCCGGGGGACAGGTGCACTATGGCTACACCTTC. Translating gives CASSLAGGQVHYGYTF.

The chain recombines TRBV12-3 or TRBV12-4 with TRBJ1-1; D uncertain. The CDR3 totals 12 residues. V was shortened by 3 bases and J by 7 bases, with 9 bases between the two germline ends. This CDR3 reads CASSLTAGEAFF. As DNA, the CDR3 is TGTGCCAGCAGTTTGACGGCCGGTGAAGCTTTCTTT.

V and J are TRBV3-1 (or the pseudogene TRBV3-2) and TRBJ1-2; TRBD1 aligns across 7 bases. This CDR3 region has 14 residues. Trimming cost V 1 base and J 6 bases; bases outside gene matches: 5. Germline CDR1 is LGHDT and CDR2 is YNNKEL (reference sequence). The CDR3 is CASSQVRQGNGYTF. For the CDR3, the DNA is TGTGCCAGCAGCCAAGTACGACAGGGAAATGGCTACACCTTC.

As for this clone: An end of the junction does not agree with germline; a read error may underlie this. The genes are TRBV10-1 and TRBJ2-2; D is perhaps TRBD2 (6 bases). Germline values: CDR1 WNHNN, CDR2 SYGVQD (reference sequence). There are 14 residues in the CDR3. CDR3 sequence reads: CASSESGEFRELFF. The CDR3 nucleotides are TGCGCCAGCAGCGAGTCGGGGGAGTTCAGGGAGCTGTTTTTT.

This chain joins TRBV10-3 and TRBJ1-2; 8 nucleotides match TRBD1. Germline lookup yields CDR1 ENHRY and CDR2 SYGVKD. J was trimmed by 4 bases and V by 4 bases; bases with no gene match: 5. The CDR3 length is 14 residues. CDR3 sequence: CAISGGQDIYGYTF. DNA of the CDR3: TGTGCCATCAGTGGGGGACAGGATATCTATGGCTACACCTTC.

V is TRBV7-2 and J is TRBJ1-6; 10 bases line up with TRBD1. Unmatched junction bases numbered 4, after V lost 4 bases and J lost 4 bases. The CDR3 consists of 16 residues. Germline CDR1 reads SGHTA; CDR2 reads FQGNSA. This CDR3 is CASSSRTGGYNSPLHF. The CDR3, as DNA: TGTGCCAGCAGCTCAAGGACAGGGGGTTATAATTCACCCCTCCACTTT.

The chain recombines TRBV9 with TRBJ2-3, with D possibly TRBD2 on 5 matching bases. CDR1 and CDR2 from the germline V gene are SGDLS and YYNGEE. The germline V and J ends were trimmed by 1 base and 7 bases, with 13 bases remaining between them. The CDR3 runs 14 residues. CDR3 bases: TGTGCCAGCAGCGTAAGAGCGGAGACCAATACGCAGTATTTT. Residues: CASSVRAETNTQYF.

The gene calls are TRBV7-8 and TRBJ1-2; D is ambiguous. This CDR3 has 14 amino acids. Trimming pared 0 bases from V and 2 bases from J, leaving 7 bases between. Germline lookup yields CDR1 SGHVS and CDR2 FQNEAQ. The CDR3 DNA sequence: TGTGCCAGCAGCTTAGCGGCAGAGAACTATGGCTACACCTTC. It encodes CASSLAAENYGYTF.

V is TRBV6-5 and J is TRBJ2-2, with 10 bases lining up with TRBD1. J gave up 7 bases and V 5 bases, and 7 bases lay outside the gene matches. Germline assignment: CDR1 MNHEY and CDR2 SVGAGI. The CDR3 covers 15 residues. CDR3 in amino acids: CASSPDRGRIGELFF. In DNA, the CDR3 is TGTGCCAGCAGTCCCGACAGGGGGCGTATCGGGGAGCTGTTTTTT.

The V gene is TRBV4-1, the J gene TRBJ1-4; D gene unclear. V gave up 1 base and J gave up 3 bases, with 9 bases separating them. CDR3 length: 15 amino acids. Germline CDR1 reads MGHRA; CDR2 reads YSYEKL. The CDR3 region is CASSQVAGSNEKLFF. CDR3 nucleotide sequence: TGCGCCAGCAGCCAAGTTGCTGGGTCTAATGAAAAACTGTTTTTT.

The gene calls are TRBV5-4 and TRBJ2-7; 8 nucleotides match TRBD2. Germline values: CDR1 SGHNT, CDR2 YYREEE (reference sequence). The CDR3 spans 14 residues. V was clipped by 0 bases and J by 2 bases; unmatched bases: 1. The CDR3 reads CASSLDGGAYEQYF. CDR3 DNA: TGTGCCAGCAGCTTGGACGGGGGGGCCTACGAGCAGTACTTC.

The chain has TRBV3-1 (or the pseudogene TRBV3-2) and TRBJ2-7, with 9 bases lining up with TRBD1. CDR3 length: 14 amino acids. Trimming took 4 bases from V and 11 from J; bases not matched to a gene: 12. Germline CDR1 reads LGHDT; CDR2 reads YNNKEL (reference sequence). CDR3 amino acids: CASSPVAGQGTKYF. CDR3 coding DNA: TGTGCCAGCAGCCCAGTAGCCGGACAGGGGACTAAGTACTTC.

This sequence joins TRBV10-2 and TRBJ1-6, with D unclear. This CDR3 has 16 amino acids. Trimming cost V 3 bases and J 3 bases, with 12 bases left between them. Germline assignment: CDR1 WSHSY and CDR2 SAAADI. The CDR3 protein is CASSESRTLYNSPLHF. In nucleotides, the CDR3 is TGCGCCAGCAGTGAATCTCGGACGCTCTATAATTCACCCCTCCACTTT.

This chain links TRBV2 with TRBJ2-7, with D tentatively TRBD2 (5 bases). Trimming removed 5 bases from V and 5 bases from J, with 13 bases in between. The CDR3 has 13 residues. The germline V gene encodes CDR1 SNHLY and CDR2 FYNNEI. CDR3: CASSKRLRDEQYF. The CDR3 DNA reads as TGTGCCAGCAGTAAACGCTTGAGGGACGAGCAGTACTTC.

The chain carries TRBV19 and TRBJ1-1; TRBD1 aligns across 7 bases. Trimming at V came to 2 bases and at J to 4 bases, leaving 7 bases not matched to a gene. The CDR3 sequence is 15 residues long. The germline V gene has CDR1 LNHDA and CDR2 SQIVND (reference sequence). The CDR3, as DNA: TGTGCCAGTAGTATATATCACGACAGGGCCACTGAAGCTTTCTTT. Amino acid sequence: CASSIYHDRATEAFF.

V and J are TRBV12-3 or TRBV12-4 and TRBJ1-6; no reliable D call. CDR3 length: 12 amino acids. V gave up 2 bases and J gave up 8 bases, with 4 bases separating them. CDR3 region: CASSLMYSPLHF. DNA of the CDR3: TGTGCCAGCAGTTTAATGTATTCACCCCTCCACTTT.